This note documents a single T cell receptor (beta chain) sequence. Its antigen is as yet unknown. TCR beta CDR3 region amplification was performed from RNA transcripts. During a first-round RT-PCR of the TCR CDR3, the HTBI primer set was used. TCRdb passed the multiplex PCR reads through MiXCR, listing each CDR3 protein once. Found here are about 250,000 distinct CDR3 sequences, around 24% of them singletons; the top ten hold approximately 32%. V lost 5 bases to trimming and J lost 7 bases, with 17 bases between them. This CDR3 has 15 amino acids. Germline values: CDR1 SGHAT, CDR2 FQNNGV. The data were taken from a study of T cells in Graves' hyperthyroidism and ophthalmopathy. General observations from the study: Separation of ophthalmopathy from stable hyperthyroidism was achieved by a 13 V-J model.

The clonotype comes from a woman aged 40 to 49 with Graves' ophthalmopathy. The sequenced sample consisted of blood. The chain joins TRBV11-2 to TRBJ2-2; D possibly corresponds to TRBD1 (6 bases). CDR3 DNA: TGTGCCAGCAGCCCGGGGTGGGGGCCGGGCGGGGAGCTGTTTTTT. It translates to CASSPGWGPGGELFF.